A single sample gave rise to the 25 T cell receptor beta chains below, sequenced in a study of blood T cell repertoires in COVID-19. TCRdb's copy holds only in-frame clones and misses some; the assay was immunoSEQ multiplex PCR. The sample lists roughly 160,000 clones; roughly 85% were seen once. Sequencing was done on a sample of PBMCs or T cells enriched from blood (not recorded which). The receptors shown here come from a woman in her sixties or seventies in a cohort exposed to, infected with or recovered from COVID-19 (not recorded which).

The CDR3 sequence: CASSETPGLGQFF. CDR3 nucleotides: TGTGCCAGCAGTGAAACTCCAGGGTTGGGGCAGTTCTTC. The V call is TRBV2, the J call TRBJ2-1, with a possible D match to TRBD1 (5 bases). Germline CDR1 and CDR2: SNHLY and FYNNEI. V lost 2 bases to trimming and J lost 12 bases, with 14 bases between them. The CDR3 spans 13 residues.

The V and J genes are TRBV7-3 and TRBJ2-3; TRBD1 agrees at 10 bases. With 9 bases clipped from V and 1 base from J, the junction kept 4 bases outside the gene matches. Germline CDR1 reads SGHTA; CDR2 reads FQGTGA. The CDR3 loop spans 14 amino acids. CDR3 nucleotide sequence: TGTGCCAGTTCCGGGACAGGGGGCACAGATACGCAGTATTTT. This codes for CASSGTGGTDTQYF.

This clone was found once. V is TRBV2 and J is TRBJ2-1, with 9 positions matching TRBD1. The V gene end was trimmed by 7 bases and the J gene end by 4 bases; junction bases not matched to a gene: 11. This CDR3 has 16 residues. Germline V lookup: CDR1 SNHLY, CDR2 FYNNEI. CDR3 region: CASTISRTGVYNEQFF. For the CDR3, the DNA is TGTGCCAGCACCATCTCAAGGACAGGGGTTTACAATGAGCAGTTCTTC.

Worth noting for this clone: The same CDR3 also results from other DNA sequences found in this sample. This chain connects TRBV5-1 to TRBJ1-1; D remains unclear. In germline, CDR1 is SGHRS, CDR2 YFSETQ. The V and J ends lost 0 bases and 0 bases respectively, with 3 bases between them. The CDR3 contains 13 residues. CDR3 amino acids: CASSLALNTEAFF. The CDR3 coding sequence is TGCGCCAGCAGCTTGGCCTTGAACACTGAAGCTTTCTTT.

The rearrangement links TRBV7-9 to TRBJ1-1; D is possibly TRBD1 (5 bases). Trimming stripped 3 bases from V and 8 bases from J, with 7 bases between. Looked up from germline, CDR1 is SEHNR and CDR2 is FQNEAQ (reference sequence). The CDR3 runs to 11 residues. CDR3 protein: CASSLQGEAFF. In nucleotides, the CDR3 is TGTGCCAGCAGCTTGCAGGGAGAAGCTTTCTTT.

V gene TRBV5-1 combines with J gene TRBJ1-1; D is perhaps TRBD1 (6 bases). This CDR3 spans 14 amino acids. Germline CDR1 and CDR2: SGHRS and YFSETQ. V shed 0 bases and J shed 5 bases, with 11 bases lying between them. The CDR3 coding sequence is TGCGCCAGCAGCTTGGGCGCAGGGGAGACTGAAGCTTTCTTT. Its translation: CASSLGAGETEAFF. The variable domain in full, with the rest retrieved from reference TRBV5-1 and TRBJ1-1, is KAGVTQTPRYLIKTRGQQVTLSCSPISGHRSVSWYQQTPGQGLQFLFEYFSETQRNKGNFPGRFSGRQFSNSRSEMNVSTLELGDSALYLCASSLGAGETEAFFGQGTRLTVV.

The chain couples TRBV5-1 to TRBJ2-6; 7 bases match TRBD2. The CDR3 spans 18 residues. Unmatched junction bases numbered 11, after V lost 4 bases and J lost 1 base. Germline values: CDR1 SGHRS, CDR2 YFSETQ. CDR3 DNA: TGCGCCAGCAGCCTCTTGCCGGGGGAGGGATCTGGGGCCAACGTCCTGACTTTC. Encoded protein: CASSLLPGEGSGANVLTF.

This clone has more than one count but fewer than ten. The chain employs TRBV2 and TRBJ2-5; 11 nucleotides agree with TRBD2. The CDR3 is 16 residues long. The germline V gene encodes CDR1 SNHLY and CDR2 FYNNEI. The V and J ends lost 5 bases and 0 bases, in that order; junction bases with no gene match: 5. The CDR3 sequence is CASSTSGSSYQETQYF. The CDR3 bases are TGTGCCAGCAGTACTAGCGGGAGTTCTTACCAAGAGACCCAGTACTTC. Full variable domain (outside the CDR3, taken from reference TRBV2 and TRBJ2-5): EPEVTQTPSHQVTQMGQEVILRCVPISNHLYFYWYRQILGQKVEFLVSFYNNEISEKSEIFDDQFSVERPDGSNFTLKIRSTKLEDSAMYFCASSTSGSSYQETQYFGPGTRLLVL.

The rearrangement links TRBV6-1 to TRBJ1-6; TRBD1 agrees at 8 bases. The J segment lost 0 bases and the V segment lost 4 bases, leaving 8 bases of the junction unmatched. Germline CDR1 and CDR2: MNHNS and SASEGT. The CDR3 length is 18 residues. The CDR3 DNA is TGTGCCAGCAGTGGAACTTGGGACAGGCGCTCCTATAATTCACCCCTCCACTTT. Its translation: CASSGTWDRRSYNSPLHF.

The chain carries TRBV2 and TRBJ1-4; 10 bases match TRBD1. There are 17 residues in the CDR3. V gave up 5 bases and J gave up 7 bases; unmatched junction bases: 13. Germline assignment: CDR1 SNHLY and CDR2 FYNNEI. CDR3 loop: CASSSWGTGAKGEKLFF. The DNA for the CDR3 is TGTGCCAGCAGTTCCTGGGGGACAGGGGCCAAGGGTGAAAAACTGTTTTTT.

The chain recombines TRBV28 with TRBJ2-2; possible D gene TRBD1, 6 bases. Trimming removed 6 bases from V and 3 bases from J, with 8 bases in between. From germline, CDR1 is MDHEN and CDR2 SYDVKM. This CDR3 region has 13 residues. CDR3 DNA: TGTGCCAGCAGCAGGACAGACACCGGGGAGCTGTTTTTT. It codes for CASSRTDTGELFF.

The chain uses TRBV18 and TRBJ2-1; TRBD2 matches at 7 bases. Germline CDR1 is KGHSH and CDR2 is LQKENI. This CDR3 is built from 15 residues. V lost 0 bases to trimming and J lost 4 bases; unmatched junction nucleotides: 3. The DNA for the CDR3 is TGTGCCAGCTCACCACCGGTCGGGAGGTACAATGAGCAGTTCTTC. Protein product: CASSPPVGRYNEQFF. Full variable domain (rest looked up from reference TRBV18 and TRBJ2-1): NAGVMQNPRHLVRRRGQEARLRCSPMKGHSHVYWYRQLPEEGLKFMVYLQKENIIDESGMPKERFSAEFPKEGPSILRIQQVVRGDSAAYFCASSPPVGRYNEQFFGPGTRLTVL.

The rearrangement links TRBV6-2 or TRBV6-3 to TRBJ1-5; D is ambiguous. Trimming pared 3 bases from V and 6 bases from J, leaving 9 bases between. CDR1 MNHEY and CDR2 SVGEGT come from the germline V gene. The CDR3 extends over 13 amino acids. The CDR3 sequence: CASSYARSQPQHF. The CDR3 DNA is TGTGCCAGCAGTTATGCGAGGAGTCAGCCCCAGCATTTT.

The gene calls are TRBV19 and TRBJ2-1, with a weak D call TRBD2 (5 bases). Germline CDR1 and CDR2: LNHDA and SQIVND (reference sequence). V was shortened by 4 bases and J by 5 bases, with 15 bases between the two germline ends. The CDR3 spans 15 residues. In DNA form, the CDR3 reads TGTGCCAGTAGTAATCCAAGGACTGGAGACAATGAGCAGTTCTTC. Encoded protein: CASSNPRTGDNEQFF.

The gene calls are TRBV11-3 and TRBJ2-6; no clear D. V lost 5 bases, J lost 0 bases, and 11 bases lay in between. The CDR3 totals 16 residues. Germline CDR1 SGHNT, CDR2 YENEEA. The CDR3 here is CASSARMYSGANVLTF. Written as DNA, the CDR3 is TGTGCCAGCAGCGCCAGGATGTACTCTGGGGCCAACGTCCTGACTTTC.

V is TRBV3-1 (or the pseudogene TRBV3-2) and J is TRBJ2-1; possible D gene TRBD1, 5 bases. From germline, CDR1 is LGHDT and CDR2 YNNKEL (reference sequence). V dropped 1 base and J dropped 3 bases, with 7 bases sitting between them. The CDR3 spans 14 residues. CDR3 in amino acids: CASSQGQGYNEQFF. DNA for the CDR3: TGTGCCAGCAGCCAAGGCCAGGGCTACAATGAGCAGTTCTTC.

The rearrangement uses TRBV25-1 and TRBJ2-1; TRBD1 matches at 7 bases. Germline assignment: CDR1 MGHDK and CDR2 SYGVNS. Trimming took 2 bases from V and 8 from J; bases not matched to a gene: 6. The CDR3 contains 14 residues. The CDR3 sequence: CASSETGAGDEQFF. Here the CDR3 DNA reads TGTGCCAGCAGTGAAACAGGGGCTGGCGATGAGCAGTTCTTC.

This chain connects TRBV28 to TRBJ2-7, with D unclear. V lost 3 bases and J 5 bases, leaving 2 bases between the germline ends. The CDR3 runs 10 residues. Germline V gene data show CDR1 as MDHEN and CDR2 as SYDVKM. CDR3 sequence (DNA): TGTGCCAGCAGTTTCGACGAGCAGTACTTC. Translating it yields CASSFDEQYF.

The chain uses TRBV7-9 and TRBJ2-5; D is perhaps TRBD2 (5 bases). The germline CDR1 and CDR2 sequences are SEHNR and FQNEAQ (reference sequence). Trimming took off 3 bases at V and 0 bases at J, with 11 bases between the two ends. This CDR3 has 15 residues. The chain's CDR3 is CASSFWSGHQETQYF. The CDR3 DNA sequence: TGTGCCAGCAGCTTCTGGAGCGGACACCAAGAGACCCAGTACTTC. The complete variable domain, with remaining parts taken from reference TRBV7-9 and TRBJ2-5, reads DTGVSQNPRHKITKRGQNVTFRCDPISEHNRLYWYRQTLGQGPEFLTYFQNEAQLEKSRLLSDRFSAERPKGSFSTLEIQRTEQGDSAMYLCASSFWSGHQETQYFGPGTRLLVL.

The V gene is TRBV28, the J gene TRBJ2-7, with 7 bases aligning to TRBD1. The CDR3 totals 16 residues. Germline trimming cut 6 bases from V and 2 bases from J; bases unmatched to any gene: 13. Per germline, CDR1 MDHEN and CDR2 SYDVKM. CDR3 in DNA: TGTGCCAGCAGGACAGGGACACGTGGATCAACCTACGAGCAGTACTTC. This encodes CASRTGTRGSTYEQYF.

CDR3 region: CSVLRQGVGTEAFF. CDR3 in DNA: TGCAGCGTACTCCGACAGGGAGTGGGGACTGAAGCTTTCTTT. The genes are TRBV29-1 and TRBJ1-1; 7 nucleotides align to TRBD1. Germline CDR1 and CDR2: SQVTM and ANQGSEA. The CDR3 runs to 14 residues. J was trimmed by 5 bases and V by 6 bases; bases with no gene match: 12.

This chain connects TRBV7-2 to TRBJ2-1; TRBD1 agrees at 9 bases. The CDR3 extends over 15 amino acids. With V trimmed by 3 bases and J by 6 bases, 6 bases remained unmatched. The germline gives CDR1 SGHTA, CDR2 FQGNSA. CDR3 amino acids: CASSFGNRGLNEQFF. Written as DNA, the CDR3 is TGTGCCAGCAGCTTCGGGAACAGGGGGCTCAATGAGCAGTTCTTC.

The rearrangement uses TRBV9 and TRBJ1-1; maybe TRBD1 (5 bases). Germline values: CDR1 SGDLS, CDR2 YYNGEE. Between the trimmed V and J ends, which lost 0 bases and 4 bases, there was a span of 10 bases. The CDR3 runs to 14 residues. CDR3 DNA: TGTGCCAGCAGCGTAGGGGGCCTGGGCACTGAAGCTTTCTTT. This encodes CASSVGGLGTEAFF.

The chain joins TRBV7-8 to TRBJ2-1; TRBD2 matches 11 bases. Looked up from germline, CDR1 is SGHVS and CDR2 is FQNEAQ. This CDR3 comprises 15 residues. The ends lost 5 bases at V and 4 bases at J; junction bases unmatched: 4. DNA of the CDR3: TGTGCCAGCAGCCCGGGACTAGCGGTATACAATGAGCAGTTCTTC. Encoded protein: CASSPGLAVYNEQFF.

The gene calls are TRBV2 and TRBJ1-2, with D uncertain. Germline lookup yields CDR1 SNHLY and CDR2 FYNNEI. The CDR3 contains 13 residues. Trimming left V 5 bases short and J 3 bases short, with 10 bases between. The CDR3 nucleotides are TGTGCCAGCAGTATTCAGACTTACTATGGCTACACCTTC. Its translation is CASSIQTYYGYTF.